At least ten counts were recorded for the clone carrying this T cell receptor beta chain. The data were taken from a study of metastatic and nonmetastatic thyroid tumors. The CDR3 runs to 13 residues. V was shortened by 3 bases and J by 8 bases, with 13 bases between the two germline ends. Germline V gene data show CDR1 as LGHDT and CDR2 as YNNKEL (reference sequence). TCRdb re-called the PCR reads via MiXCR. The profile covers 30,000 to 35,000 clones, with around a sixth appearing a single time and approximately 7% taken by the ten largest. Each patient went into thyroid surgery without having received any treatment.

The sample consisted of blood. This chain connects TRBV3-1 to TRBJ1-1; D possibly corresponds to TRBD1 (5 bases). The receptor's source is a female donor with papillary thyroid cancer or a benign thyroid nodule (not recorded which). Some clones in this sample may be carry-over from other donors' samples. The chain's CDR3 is CASSHVWGTEAFF. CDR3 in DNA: TGTGCCAGCAGCCACGTGTGGGGGACCGAAGCTTTCTTT.